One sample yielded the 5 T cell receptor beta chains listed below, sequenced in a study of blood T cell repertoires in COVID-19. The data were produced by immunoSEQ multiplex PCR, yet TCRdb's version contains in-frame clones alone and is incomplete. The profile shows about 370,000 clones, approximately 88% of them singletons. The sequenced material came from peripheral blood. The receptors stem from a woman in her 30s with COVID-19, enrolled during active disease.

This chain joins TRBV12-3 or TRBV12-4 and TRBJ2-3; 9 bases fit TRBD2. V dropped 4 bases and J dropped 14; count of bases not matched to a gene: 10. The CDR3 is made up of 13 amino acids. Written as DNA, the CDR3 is TGTGCCAGCAGTTACCAGCGGCGGGAGGGCCTGTATTTT. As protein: CASSYQRREGLYF.

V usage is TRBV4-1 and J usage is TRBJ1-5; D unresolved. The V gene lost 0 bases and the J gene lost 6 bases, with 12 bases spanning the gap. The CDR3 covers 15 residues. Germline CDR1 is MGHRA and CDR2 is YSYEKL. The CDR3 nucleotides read TGCGCCAGCAGCCAAGATGATTGGAGAGGTCAGCCCCAGCATTTT. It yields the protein CASSQDDWRGQPQHF.

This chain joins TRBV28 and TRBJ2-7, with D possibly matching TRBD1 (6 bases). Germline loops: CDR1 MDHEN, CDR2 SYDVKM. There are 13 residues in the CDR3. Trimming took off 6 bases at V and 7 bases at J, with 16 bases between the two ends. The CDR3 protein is CASSYTPDREQYF. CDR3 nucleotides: TGTGCCAGCAGCTATACTCCAGACAGGGAGCAGTACTTC.

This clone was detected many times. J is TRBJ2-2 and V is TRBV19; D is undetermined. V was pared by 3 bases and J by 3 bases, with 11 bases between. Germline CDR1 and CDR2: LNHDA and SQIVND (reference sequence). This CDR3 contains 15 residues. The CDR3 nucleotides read TGTGCCAGTAGTATCACCAGACGGGACACCGGGGAGCTGTTTTTT. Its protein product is CASSITRRDTGELFF.

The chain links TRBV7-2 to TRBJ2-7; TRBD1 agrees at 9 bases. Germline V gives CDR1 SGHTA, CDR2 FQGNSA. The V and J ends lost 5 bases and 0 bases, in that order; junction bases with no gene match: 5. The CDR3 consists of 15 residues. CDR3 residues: CASSTTGGRSYEQYF. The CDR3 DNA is TGTGCCAGCAGCACGACAGGGGGTCGCTCCTACGAGCAGTACTTC.